This is a list of T cell receptor beta chains from one sample in a study of regulatory T cells in long-lasting Graves disease. TCRdb recomputed calls from the multiplex PCR reads with MiXCR, one row per CDR3 protein. The repertoire holds some 320,000 distinct CDR3 sequences, 18% seen once, with 38% in the top ten. The sample was peripheral blood mononuclear cells (PBMCs), taken at new diagnosis, from a patient treated with antithyroid drugs. Receptor source: a female donor with Graves disease. Each CDR3 is given with its conserved first and last residue. The D gene is left open where the match is weak. Some rows mark clone size as missing; the rest say once, few, many or name a class of expanded clone.

size,J,V,D,DNA,CDR3
few,TRBJ1-4,TRBV20-1,.,TGCAGTGCTAGAGGAGGGCAGGTCGAAAAACTGTTTTTT,CSARGGQVEKLFF
many,TRBJ2-7,TRBV2,.,TGTGCCAGCAGTGGGGGTGTCGAGCAGTACTTC,CASSGGVEQYF
many,TRBJ1-2,TRBV18,.,TGTGCCAGCTCACCCTCGGGGGGCAAGATCGGCTATGGCTACACCTTC,CASSPSGGKIGYGYTF
many,TRBJ2-1,TRBV5-4,TRBD1,TGTGCCAGCAGCTTGGAGGGGGCAGGGGTAGGCAATGAGCAGTTCTTC,CASSLEGAGVGNEQFF
many,TRBJ1-4,TRBV28,.,TGTGCCAGCAGAACGGAAGGACGTAAGAGAGAAAAACTGTTTTTT,CASRTEGRKREKLFF
many,TRBJ2-1,TRBV6-1,.,TGTGCCAGCGCAACCGGGACACGGGTTAGGAATGAGCAGTTCTTC,CASATGTRVRNEQFF
few,TRBJ1-5,TRBV19,.,TGTGCCAGTAGTCATAGGAGCCGGGCCGGGGGGGCCCAGCATTTT,CASSHRSRAGGAQHF
many,TRBJ2-5,TRBV29-1,.,TGCAGCGTTGCTTCGGGAGCGGAGACCCAGTACTTC,CSVASGAETQYF
many,TRBJ2-5,TRBV7-2,.,TGTGCCAGCAGCCTCGGGGTACTCCAAGAGACCCAGTACTTC,CASSLGVLQETQYF
few,TRBJ2-2,TRBV27,.,TGTGCCAGCATTGGGCGACCCGCCACCGGGGAGCTGTTTTTT,CASIGRPATGELFF
many,TRBJ2-7,TRBV12-3/TRBV12-4,.,TGTGCCAGCACCTTAAGGACATCCTACGAGCAGTACTTC,CASTLRTSYEQYF
few,TRBJ1-3,TRBV28,.,TGTGCCAGCACACCCCTAGGGACGGAGAACTCTGGAAACACCATATATTTT,CASTPLGTENSGNTIYF
few,TRBJ1-2,TRBV6-1,TRBD1,TGTGCCAGCAGTGAACTGGGGATCGGACAGGATGGGGGCTACACCTTC,CASSELGIGQDGGYTF
.,TRBJ2-1,TRBV11-3,.,TGTGCCAGCAGCTTAACCCCGTACAATGAGCAGTTCTTC,CASSLTPYNEQFF
few,TRBJ2-2,TRBV10-3,.,TGTGCCATCAGTGAGGAATGGTCCACCGGGGAGCTGTTTTTT,CAISEEWSTGELFF
few,TRBJ2-2,TRBV6-1,TRBD2,TGTGCCAGCTCCCTCGTGCGGGAGAGGTTGACCGGGGAGCTGTTTTTT,CASSLVRERLTGELFF
many,TRBJ1-2,TRBV6-1,.,TGTGCCAGCAGTCGTGACGCTGGGGGCCGCTATGGCTACACCTTC,CASSRDAGGRYGYTF
many,TRBJ2-3,TRBV12-3/TRBV12-4,TRBD2,TGTGCCAGCAGTTTCCCGGGGGGGATCGGGAAATTAGATACGCAGTATTTT,CASSFPGGIGKLDTQYF
many,TRBJ1-1,TRBV12-3/TRBV12-4,TRBD1,TGTGCGAGCAAGGGGACAGGGGCGAGGTACACTGAAGCTTTCTTT,CASKGTGARYTEAFF